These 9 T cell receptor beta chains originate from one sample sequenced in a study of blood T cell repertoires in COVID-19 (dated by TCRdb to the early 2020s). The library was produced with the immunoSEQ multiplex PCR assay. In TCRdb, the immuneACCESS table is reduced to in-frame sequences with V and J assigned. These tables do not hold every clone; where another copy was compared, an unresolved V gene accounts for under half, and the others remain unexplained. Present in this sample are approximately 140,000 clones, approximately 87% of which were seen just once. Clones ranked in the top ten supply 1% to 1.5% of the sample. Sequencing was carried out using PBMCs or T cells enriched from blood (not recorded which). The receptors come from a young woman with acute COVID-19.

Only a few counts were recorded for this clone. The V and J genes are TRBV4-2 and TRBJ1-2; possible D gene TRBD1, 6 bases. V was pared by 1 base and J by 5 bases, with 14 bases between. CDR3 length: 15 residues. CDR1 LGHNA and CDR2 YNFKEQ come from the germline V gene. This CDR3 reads CASSQVGTGTYGYTF. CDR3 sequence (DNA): TGTGCCAGCAGCCAAGTAGGTACAGGGACATATGGCTACACCTTC.

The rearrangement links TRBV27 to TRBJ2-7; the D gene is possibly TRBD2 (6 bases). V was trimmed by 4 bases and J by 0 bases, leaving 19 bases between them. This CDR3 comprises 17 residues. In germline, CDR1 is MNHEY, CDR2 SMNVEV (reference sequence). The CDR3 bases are TGTGCCAGCAGTTCTGCCCTGGGGGGAAGGAGCTCCTACGAGCAGTACTTC. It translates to CASSSALGGRSSYEQYF.

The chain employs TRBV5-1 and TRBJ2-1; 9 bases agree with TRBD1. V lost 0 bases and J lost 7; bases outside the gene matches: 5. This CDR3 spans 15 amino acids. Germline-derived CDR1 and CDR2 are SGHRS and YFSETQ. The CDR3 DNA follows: TGCGCCAGCAGCTTGGTGACAGGGGGAGGAAATGAGCAGTTCTTC. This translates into CASSLVTGGGNEQFF.

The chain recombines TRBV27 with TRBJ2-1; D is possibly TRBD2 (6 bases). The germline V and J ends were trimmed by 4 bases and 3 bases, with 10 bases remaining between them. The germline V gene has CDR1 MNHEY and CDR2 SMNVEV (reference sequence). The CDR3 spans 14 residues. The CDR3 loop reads CASSSIAVYNEQFF. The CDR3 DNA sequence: TGTGCCAGCAGTTCCATAGCGGTCTACAATGAGCAGTTCTTC.

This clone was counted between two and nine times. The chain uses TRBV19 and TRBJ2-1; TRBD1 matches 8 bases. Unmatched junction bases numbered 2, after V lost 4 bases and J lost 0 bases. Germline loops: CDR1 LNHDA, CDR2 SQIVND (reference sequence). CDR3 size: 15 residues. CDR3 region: CASSRTGSSYNEQFF. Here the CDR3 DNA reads TGTGCCAGTAGTAGGACAGGGAGCTCCTACAATGAGCAGTTCTTC.

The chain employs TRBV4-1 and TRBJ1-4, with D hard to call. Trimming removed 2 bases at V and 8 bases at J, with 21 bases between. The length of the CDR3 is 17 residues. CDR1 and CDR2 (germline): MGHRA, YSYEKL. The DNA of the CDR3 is TGCGCCAGCAGCCAAACCCCCCTCGGGATCAGCAGAGAAAAACTGTTTTTT. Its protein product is CASSQTPLGISREKLFF.

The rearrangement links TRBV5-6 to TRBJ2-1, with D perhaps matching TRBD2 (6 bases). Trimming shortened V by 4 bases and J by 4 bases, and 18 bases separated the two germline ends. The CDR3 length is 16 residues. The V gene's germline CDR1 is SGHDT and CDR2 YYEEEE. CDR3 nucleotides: TGTGCCAGCAGCCCCTCTGTTGCGGGACCTTACAATGAGCAGTTCTTC. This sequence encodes CASSPSVAGPYNEQFF. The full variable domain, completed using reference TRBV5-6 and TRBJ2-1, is DAGVTQSPTHLIKTRGQQVTLRCSPKSGHDTVSWYQQALGQGPQFIFQYYEEEERQRGNFPDRFSGHQFPNYSSELNVNALLLGDSALYLCASSPSVAGPYNEQFFGPGTRLTVL.

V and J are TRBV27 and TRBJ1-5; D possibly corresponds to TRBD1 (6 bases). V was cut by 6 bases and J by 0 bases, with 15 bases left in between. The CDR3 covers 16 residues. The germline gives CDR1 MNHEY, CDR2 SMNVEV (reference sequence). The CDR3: CASRSAGALSNQPQHF. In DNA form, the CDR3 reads TGTGCCAGCAGGTCCGCAGGGGCCCTTAGCAATCAGCCCCAGCATTTT.

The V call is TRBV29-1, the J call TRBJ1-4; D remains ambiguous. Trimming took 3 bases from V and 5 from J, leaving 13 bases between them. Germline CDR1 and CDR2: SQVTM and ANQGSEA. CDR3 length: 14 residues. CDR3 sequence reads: CSVDLGKRNEKLFF. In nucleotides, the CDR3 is TGCAGCGTTGACCTAGGAAAGCGGAATGAAAAACTGTTTTTT.